Following are 16 T cell receptor beta chains from one sample sequenced in a study of T cells in Graves' hyperthyroidism and ophthalmopathy. Amplified TCR beta CDR3 regions derived from RNA transcripts. The TCR CDR3 was amplified in a first-round RT-PCR using the HTBI primer set. MiXCR was run by TCRdb on the multiplex PCR reads, yielding one entry per CDR3 protein. Of hundreds of thousands of distinct CDR3 sequences listed, 13% to 15% were seen once; the top ten hold about an eighth. The specimen sequenced was blood. These receptor sequences come from a woman aged 45-60 years with Graves' ophthalmopathy.

A remark on this clonotype: A much larger clonotype is one base distant, so this may be a read error. The chain combines TRBV4-1 with TRBJ2-3, with a tentative D call TRBD2 (6 bases). Trimming took 8 bases from V and 0 from J, leaving 15 bases between them. Germline loops: CDR1 MGHRA, CDR2 YSYEKL. The CDR3 is made up of 15 amino acids. CDR3 nucleotide sequence: TGCGCCAGCGGCATCCGGGACTCAAGCACAGATACGCAGTATTTT. The encoded protein is CASGIRDSSTDTQYF.

The rearrangement links TRBV6-1 to TRBJ1-3; D is unclear. Deletions cut 3 bases from V and 4 bases from J, with 7 bases between. This CDR3 is 13 amino acids long. Germline CDR1 and CDR2: MNHNS and SASEGT. The CDR3 loop reads CASSEVGGNTIYF. The CDR3 nucleotides read TGTGCCAGCAGTGAGGTGGGCGGAAACACCATATATTTT.

This chain links TRBV18 with TRBJ2-3; 9 nucleotides line up with TRBD2. CDR3 length: 16 amino acids. CDR1 and CDR2 from the germline V gene are KGHSH and LQKENI. With 6 bases clipped from V and 4 bases from J, the junction kept 11 bases outside the gene matches. The CDR3 is CASSLSVAGVADTQYF. CDR3 in DNA: TGTGCCAGCTCCCTCTCAGTAGCGGGAGTGGCAGATACGCAGTATTTT.

This clonotype was counted at least ten times. The rearrangement links TRBV20-1 to TRBJ2-1, with TRBD2 matching over 13 bases. After removal of 6 bases from V and 6 bases from J, the junction contained 5 bases not matched to a gene. Looked up from germline, CDR1 is DFQATT and CDR2 is SNEGSKA (reference sequence). The CDR3 length is 14 residues. CDR3 amino acids: CSARTSGRINEQFF. In DNA form, the CDR3 reads TGCAGTGCCCGGACTAGCGGGAGAATCAATGAGCAGTTCTTC.

The table lists this clonotype with many counts. This chain links TRBV7-2 with TRBJ2-1, with TRBD1 matching 10 bases. The V segment lost 5 bases and the J segment 7 bases; nucleotides outside the gene matches: 8. The germline V gene has CDR1 SGHTA and CDR2 FQGNSA. The CDR3 spans 15 residues. CDR3 in DNA: TGTGCCAGCAGCCGCTACGGACAGGGGGTTAATGAGCAGTTCTTC. It codes for CASSRYGQGVNEQFF.

This clonotype came up many times. This chain uses TRBV10-3 with TRBJ1-2; TRBD1 agrees at 10 bases. Germline V lookup: CDR1 ENHRY, CDR2 SYGVKD. After removal of 7 bases from V and 5 bases from J, the junction contained 7 bases not matched to a gene. The CDR3 contains 14 residues. For the CDR3, the DNA is TGTGCCATCAACGGACAGGGGGTTAGTTATGGCTACACCTTC. It codes for CAINGQGVSYGYTF.

This clonotype has a count of ten or more. The chain couples TRBV28 to TRBJ2-7, with 7 nucleotides matching TRBD1. With 9 bases clipped from V and 2 bases from J, the junction kept 16 bases outside the gene matches. CDR3 length equals 16 residues. Germline lookup yields CDR1 MDHEN and CDR2 SYDVKM. CDR3 coding DNA: TGTGCCAGTGAGGGGCTACGGACAGGCCTAACCTACGAGCAGTACTTC. Translation gives CASEGLRTGLTYEQYF.

This clonotype was counted ten times or more. DNA for the CDR3: TGTGCCAGCACCACTCTGCGGGGGGCAAATACGCAGTATTTT. Translation gives CASTTLRGANTQYF. The genes are TRBV11-2 and TRBJ2-3; 8 nucleotides match TRBD2. Germline CDR1 reads SGHAT; CDR2 reads FQNNGV. The CDR3 runs 14 residues. The V gene end was trimmed by 7 bases and the J gene end by 7 bases; junction bases not matched to a gene: 10.

This clonotype appeared many times. The chain employs TRBV7-9 and TRBJ2-3; perhaps D is TRBD1 or TRBD2 (5 bases each). V lost 3 bases and J lost 1, with 11 bases in between. CDR3 length: 15 residues. CDR1 is SEHNR, CDR2 FQNEAQ, per germline (reference sequence). CDR3 coding DNA: TGTGCCAGCAGCTTCCTGGGACCACGCACAGATACGCAGTATTTT. Amino acids: CASSFLGPRTDTQYF.

This clonotype was counted between two and nine times. The chain joins TRBV11-3 to TRBJ1-6, with D unclear. Germline V gene sequence: CDR1 SGHNT, CDR2 YENEEA. The CDR3 extends over 14 amino acids. Trimming shortened V by 5 bases and J by 7 bases, and 12 bases separated the two germline ends. DNA of the CDR3: TGTGCCAGCAGCCCCTCGGGTGACAATTCACCCCTCCACTTT. Amino acid sequence: CASSPSGDNSPLHF. Full variable domain (rest looked up from reference TRBV11-3 and TRBJ1-6): EAGVVQSPRYKIIEKKQPVAFWCNPISGHNTLYWYLQNLGQGPELLIRYENEEAVDDSQLPKDRFSAERLKGVDSTLKIQPAELGDSAVYLCASSPSGDNSPLHFGNGTRLTVT.

The count of this clonotype is one. The chain carries TRBV11-3 and TRBJ2-1; 13 bases align to TRBD2. This CDR3 is built from 18 residues. Germline CDR1 is SGHNT and CDR2 is YENEEA. J lost 0 bases, V lost 6 bases, and 8 bases had no gene match. The DNA for the CDR3 is TGTGCCAGCAGGGGGGGACTAGCGGGGCCGATCTCCTACAATGAGCAGTTCTTC. This gives the protein CASRGGLAGPISYNEQFF.

The CDR3 region is CASSYSSGKIVINTEAFF. The CDR3 nucleotides read TGTGCCAGCAGTTACTCGAGTGGGAAGATCGTCATCAACACTGAAGCTTTCTTT. V is TRBV6-5 and J is TRBJ1-1; D is uncertain. The V gene lost 0 bases and the J gene lost 2 bases, with 19 bases spanning the gap. The CDR3 runs 18 residues. Germline assignment: CDR1 MNHEY and CDR2 SVGAGI.

This clonotype was observed a handful of times. V gene TRBV15 combines with J gene TRBJ1-2, with 12 bases aligning to TRBD1. This CDR3 has 16 residues. The J segment lost 10 bases and the V segment lost 1 base, leaving 10 bases of the junction unmatched. Germline values: CDR1 LNHNV, CDR2 YYDKDF (reference sequence). CDR3 sequence (DNA): TGTGCCACCAGCAGAGCACCGGGACAGGGGGCAATCGACTACACCTTC. Protein product: CATSRAPGQGAIDYTF.

V gene TRBV25-1 combines with J gene TRBJ2-7; either TRBD1 or TRBD2 may fit D (6 bases each). This CDR3 has 12 amino acids. Germline CDR1 is MGHDK and CDR2 is SYGVNS. Trimming shortened V by 11 bases and J by 5 bases, and 16 bases separated the two germline ends. This CDR3 is CAAGQGIDEQYF. The CDR3 nucleotides read TGTGCCGCGGGGCAGGGGATAGACGAGCAGTACTTC.

This clonotype showed up many times. The J gene is TRBJ2-7, the V gene TRBV7-6, with a weak D call TRBD1 (6 bases). Trimming left V 0 bases short and J 3 bases short, with 21 bases between. From germline, CDR1 is SGHVS and CDR2 FNYEAQ. CDR3 length: 18 amino acids. The CDR3: CASSLAPPQGLTSYEQYF. CDR3 coding DNA: TGTGCCAGCAGCTTAGCGCCCCCACAGGGTCTTACCAGCTACGAGCAGTACTTC.

This chain joins TRBV19 and TRBJ1-3, with a tentative D call TRBD1 (5 bases). Germline CDR1 and CDR2: LNHDA and SQIVND (reference sequence). The germline V and J ends were trimmed by 3 bases and 0 bases, with 18 bases remaining between them. The CDR3 contains 18 residues. The CDR3 DNA follows: TGTGCCAGTAGTATTCCCCTATCAGGGATACTCTCTGGAAACACCATATATTTT. This encodes CASSIPLSGILSGNTIYF.